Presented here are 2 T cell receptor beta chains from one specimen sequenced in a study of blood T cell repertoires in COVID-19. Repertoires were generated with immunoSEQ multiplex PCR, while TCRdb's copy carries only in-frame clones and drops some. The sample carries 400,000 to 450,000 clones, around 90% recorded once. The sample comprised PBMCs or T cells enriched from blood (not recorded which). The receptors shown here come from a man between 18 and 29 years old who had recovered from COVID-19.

This CDR3 reads CASSLFLASYEQYF. The CDR3 nucleotides are TGTGCCAGCAGTTTATTCTTAGCTTCCTACGAGCAGTACTTC. J is TRBJ2-7 and V is TRBV28, with unresolved D. Germline lookup yields CDR1 MDHEN and CDR2 SYDVKM. With 1 base removed from V and 1 base from J, the gap between germline ends came to 8 bases. The CDR3 consists of 14 residues.

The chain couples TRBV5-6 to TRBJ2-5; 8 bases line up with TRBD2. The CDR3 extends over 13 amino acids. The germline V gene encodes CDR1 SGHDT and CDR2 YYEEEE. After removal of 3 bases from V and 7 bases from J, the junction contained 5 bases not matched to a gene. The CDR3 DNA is TGTGCCAGCAGCTCGGGACTAGAGGCGACCCAGTACTTC. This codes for CASSSGLEATQYF.